The clone carrying this TCR beta chain was seen just once. Sequencing used immunoSEQ multiplex PCR; TCRdb keeps in-frame clones, though not all of them. The sample lists hundreds of thousands of clones, 85% to 90% occurring once. Germline CDR1 is SQVTM and CDR2 is ANQGSEA. V lost 0 bases and J lost 1, with 6 bases in between. The CDR3 extends over 13 amino acids. This specimen belongs to a study of blood T cell repertoires in COVID-19. The clonotype comes from a man younger than 40 who had recovered from COVID-19. The V gene is TRBV29-1, the J gene TRBJ1-1; D is perhaps TRBD1 (5 bases). What was sequenced was PBMCs or T cells enriched from blood (not recorded which). The CDR3, as DNA: TGCAGCGTTGAAGAACAGGAGAACACTGAAGCTTTCTTT. It codes for CSVEEQENTEAFF.